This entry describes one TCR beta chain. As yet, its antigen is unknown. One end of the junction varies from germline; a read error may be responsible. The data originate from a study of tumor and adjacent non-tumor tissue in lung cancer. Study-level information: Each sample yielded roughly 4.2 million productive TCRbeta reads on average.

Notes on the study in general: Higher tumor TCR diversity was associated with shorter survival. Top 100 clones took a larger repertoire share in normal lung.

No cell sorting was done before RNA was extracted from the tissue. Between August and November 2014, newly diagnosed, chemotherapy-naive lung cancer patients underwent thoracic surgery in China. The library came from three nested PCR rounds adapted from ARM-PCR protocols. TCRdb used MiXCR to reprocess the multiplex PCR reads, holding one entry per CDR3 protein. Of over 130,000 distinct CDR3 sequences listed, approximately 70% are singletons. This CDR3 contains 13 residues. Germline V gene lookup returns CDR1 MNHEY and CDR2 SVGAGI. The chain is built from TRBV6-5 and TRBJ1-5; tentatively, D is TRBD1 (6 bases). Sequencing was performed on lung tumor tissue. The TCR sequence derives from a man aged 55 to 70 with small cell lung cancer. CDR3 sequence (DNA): TGTGCCAGAAGACGGGGGGCTCATCAGCCCCAACATTTT. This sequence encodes CARRRGAHQPQHF.